Presented here are 2 T cell receptor beta chains from one specimen sequenced in a study of T cell responses to AZD1222 COVID-19 vaccine. Sequenced by immunoSEQ multiplex PCR; TCRdb stores in-frame clones only, minus some. The sample consists of 95,000 to 150,000 clones, 88% of them appearing once. Sequences were derived from peripheral blood, sampled on day 0 of AZD1222 vaccination. All receptors come from an adult in good health.

This rearrangement joins TRBV5-1 to TRBJ1-1, with 8 bases that match TRBD1. Germline CDR1 reads SGHRS; CDR2 reads YFSETQ. The CDR3 consists of 16 residues. With 0 bases clipped from V and 0 bases from J, the junction kept 4 bases outside the gene matches. CDR3 residues: CASSLAGGFMNTEAFF. CDR3 sequence (DNA): TGCGCCAGCAGCTTGGCAGGGGGCTTCATGAACACTGAAGCTTTCTTT.

The rearrangement uses TRBV7-2 and TRBJ2-7; TRBD2 might be the D (5 bases). Germline CDR1 reads SGHTA; CDR2 reads FQGNSA. V shed 6 bases and J shed 6 bases, with 21 bases lying between them. CDR3 size: 15 residues. CDR3 amino acids: CASRPPGFAGGEQYF. In nucleotides, the CDR3 is TGTGCCAGCAGACCGCCGGGTTTTGCGGGCGGCGAGCAGTACTTC.